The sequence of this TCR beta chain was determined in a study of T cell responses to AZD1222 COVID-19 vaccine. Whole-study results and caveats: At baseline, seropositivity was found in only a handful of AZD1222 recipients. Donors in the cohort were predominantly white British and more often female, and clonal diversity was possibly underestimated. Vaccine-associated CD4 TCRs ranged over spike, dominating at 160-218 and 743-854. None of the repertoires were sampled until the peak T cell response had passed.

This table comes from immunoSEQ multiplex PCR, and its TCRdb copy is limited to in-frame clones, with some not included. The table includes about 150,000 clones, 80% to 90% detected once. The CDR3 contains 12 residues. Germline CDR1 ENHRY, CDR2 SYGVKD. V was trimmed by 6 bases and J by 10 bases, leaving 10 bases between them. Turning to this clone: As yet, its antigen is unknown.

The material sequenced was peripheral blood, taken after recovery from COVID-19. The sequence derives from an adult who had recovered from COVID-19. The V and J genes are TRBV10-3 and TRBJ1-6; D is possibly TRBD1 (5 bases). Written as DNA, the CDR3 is TGTGCCATCAGGGGGGGTGGCTCACCCCTCCACTTT. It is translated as CAIRGGGSPLHF.